This T cell receptor (beta chain) was captured in a study of vaccination effects on CD4 cells after COVID-19. Within the ViraFEST assay, antigen-specific CD4+ T cells underwent expansion with viral peptide pools prior to sequencing. After around 10 days in culture, the CD4+ T cells were isolated. Participants completed two doses of the BNT162b2 or mRNA-1273 vaccine. Among the vaccine recipients, none had a prior SARS-CoV-2 infection, and nucleocapsid antibodies were negative. Each culture well received a few million PBMC. These cells were then cultured in IMDM with roughly 9.8 IU/ml IL-2 and around 9.6 ug/ml peptides. Cultures got half-medium changes with IL-2 on days 3 and 7. In its sample, this clone was seen a few times. The antigen is undetermined. This CDR3 comprises 13 residues. Germline V gene sequence: CDR1 SGHRS, CDR2 YFSETQ. V lost 3 bases and J 3 bases, leaving 7 bases between the germline ends.

The method was immunoSEQ multiplex PCR; TCRdb's version includes in-frame clones alone and lacks a portion of them. Here the sample spans approximately 61,000 clones, 55% to 85% being singletons. Source: CD4+ T cells from PBMCs cultured with HCoV-229E spike peptides, taken after COVID-19 vaccination. This receptor was obtained from a human donor who received a COVID-19 vaccine. V is TRBV5-1 and J is TRBJ2-1; D might be TRBD1 (6 bases). CDR3 DNA: TGCGCCAGCAGCTCGGACAGCTACAATGAGCAGTTCTTC. Its protein product is CASSSDSYNEQFF. The full variable domain, its missing parts supplied by reference TRBV5-1 and TRBJ2-1, is KAGVTQTPRYLIKTRGQQVTLSCSPISGHRSVSWYQQTPGQGLQFLFEYFSETQRNKGNFPGRFSGRQFSNSRSEMNVSTLELGDSALYLCASSSDSYNEQFFGPGTRLTVL.